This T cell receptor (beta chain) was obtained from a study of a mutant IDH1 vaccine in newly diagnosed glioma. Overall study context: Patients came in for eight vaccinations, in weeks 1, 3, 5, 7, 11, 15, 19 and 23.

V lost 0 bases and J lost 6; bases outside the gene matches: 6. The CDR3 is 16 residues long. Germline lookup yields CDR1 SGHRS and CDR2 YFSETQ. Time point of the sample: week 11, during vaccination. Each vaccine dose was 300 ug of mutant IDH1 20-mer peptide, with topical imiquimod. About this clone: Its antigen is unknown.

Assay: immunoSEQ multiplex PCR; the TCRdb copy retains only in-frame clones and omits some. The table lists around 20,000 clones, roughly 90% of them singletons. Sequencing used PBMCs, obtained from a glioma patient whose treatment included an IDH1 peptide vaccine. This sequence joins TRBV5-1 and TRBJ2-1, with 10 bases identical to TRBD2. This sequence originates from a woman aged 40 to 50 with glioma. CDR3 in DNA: TGCGCCAGCAGCTTGGACGTAGCGGGGGGTGGCAATGAGCAGTTCTTC. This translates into CASSLDVAGGGNEQFF. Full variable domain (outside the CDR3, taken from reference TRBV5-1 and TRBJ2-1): KAGVTQTPRYLIKTRGQQVTLSCSPISGHRSVSWYQQTPGQGLQFLFEYFSETQRNKGNFPGRFSGRQFSNSRSEMNVSTLELGDSALYLCASSLDVAGGGNEQFFGPGTRLTVL.